Listed below are T cell receptor beta chains from one sample, sequenced in a study of shared clonotypes between healthy human individuals. The assay was immunoSEQ multiplex PCR, and TCRdb's table has in-frame clones only and misses some. There are around 1,900,000 clones in the sample; roughly 95% occur only once, and approximately 1.7% lies in the top ten. Sequenced material: naive CD8+ T cells from PBMCs. These receptors all come from a man younger than 30 in good health. Some clones in this sample may be carry-over from other donors' samples. The CDR3 runs from the conserved cysteine through the conserved F or W. Each record gives: V gene, D gene, clone size, J gene, CDR3 DNA, CDR3 protein. D genes are given only for firm matches. Rows may omit the clone size; those that give it use once, few, many or a size class.

v_call: TRBV11-1
d_call: .
clone_size: .
j_call: TRBJ1-1
cdr3_nt: TGTGCCAGCAGCTTAAAGGGCGGGACTGAAGCTTTCTTT
cdr3_aa: CASSLKGGTEAFF

v_call: TRBV7-2
d_call: .
clone_size: once
j_call: TRBJ1-1
cdr3_nt: TGTGCCAGCAGCTTATGGGGGTTGGGAACTGAAGCTTTCTTT
cdr3_aa: CASSLWGLGTEAFF

v_call: TRBV4-1
d_call: .
clone_size: .
j_call: TRBJ2-7
cdr3_nt: TGCGCCAGCAGCCAAGTAGGCGGGGCCTCCTACGAGCAGTACTTC
cdr3_aa: CASSQVGGASYEQYF

v_call: TRBV7-6
d_call: TRBD2
clone_size: .
j_call: TRBJ2-3
cdr3_nt: TGTGCCAGCAGCCCCCCATACCCCGGACTAGCGGGGACCATGTATTTT
cdr3_aa: CASSPPYPGLAGTMYF

v_call: TRBV13
d_call: .
clone_size: .
j_call: TRBJ2-6
cdr3_nt: TGTGCCAGCAGCTTTTCTGGGGCCAACGTCCTGACTTTC
cdr3_aa: CASSFSGANVLTF

v_call: TRBV28
d_call: .
clone_size: .
j_call: TRBJ2-7
cdr3_nt: TGTGCCAGCAGCGGGGTGGGGTTGGCCTACGAGCAGTACTTC
cdr3_aa: CASSGVGLAYEQYF

v_call: TRBV5-4
d_call: .
clone_size: .
j_call: TRBJ2-7
cdr3_nt: TGTGCCAGCAGCTCCGGAGGTAAGGAGCAGTACTTC
cdr3_aa: CASSSGGKEQYF

v_call: TRBV2
d_call: .
clone_size: .
j_call: TRBJ1-1
cdr3_nt: TGTGCCAGCAGTGAAATGAACCCGAACACTGAAGCTTTCTTT
cdr3_aa: CASSEMNPNTEAFF

v_call: TRBV15
d_call: TRBD2
clone_size: .
j_call: TRBJ2-1
cdr3_nt: TGTGCCACCAGCAGAGATCCCAGCAGCGGGAGTGGCAATGAGCAGTTCTTC
cdr3_aa: CATSRDPSSGSGNEQFF

v_call: TRBV27
d_call: .
clone_size: once
j_call: TRBJ1-1
cdr3_nt: TGTGCCAGCGGGACGGTGAACACTGAAGCTTTCTTT
cdr3_aa: CASGTVNTEAFF

v_call: TRBV7-9
d_call: TRBD1
clone_size: .
j_call: TRBJ2-5
cdr3_nt: TGTGCCAGCAGTCAAAGGTGGACAGGTCGAAATGAGACCCAGTACTTC
cdr3_aa: CASSQRWTGRNETQYF

v_call: TRBV25-1
d_call: TRBD1
clone_size: .
j_call: TRBJ2-5
cdr3_nt: TGTGCCAGCAGTGAATTTTCCCGGACAGGACAAGAGACCCAGTACTTC
cdr3_aa: CASSEFSRTGQETQYF

v_call: TRBV27
d_call: TRBD2
clone_size: few
j_call: TRBJ2-1
cdr3_nt: TGTGCCAGCAGTTTACTAGCGGCCTACAATGAGCAGTTCTTC
cdr3_aa: CASSLLAAYNEQFF

v_call: TRBV4-3
d_call: .
clone_size: .
j_call: TRBJ1-5
cdr3_nt: TGCGCCAGCAGCCAAGTGGTCAGGCCCGGGCAGCCCCAGCATTTT
cdr3_aa: CASSQVVRPGQPQHF

v_call: TRBV5-6
d_call: .
clone_size: .
j_call: TRBJ2-7
cdr3_nt: TGTGCCAGCAGCTCCGGACGGAGCTACGAGCAGTACTTC
cdr3_aa: CASSSGRSYEQYF

v_call: TRBV5-4
d_call: TRBD1
clone_size: .
j_call: TRBJ1-2
cdr3_nt: TGTGCCAGCAGCTTTCGGACAGGGGGATTCTATGGCTACACCTTC
cdr3_aa: CASSFRTGGFYGYTF

v_call: TRBV29-1
d_call: TRBD2
clone_size: .
j_call: TRBJ2-1
cdr3_nt: TGCAGCGTTGAAGGTCGGCTAGCGGGAGTAGTAAACTACAATGAGCAGTTCTTC
cdr3_aa: CSVEGRLAGVVNYNEQFF

v_call: TRBV27
d_call: .
clone_size: .
j_call: TRBJ2-5
cdr3_nt: TGTGCCAGCAGTATCGACGGCCGTCAGTACTTC
cdr3_aa: CASSIDGRQYF

v_call: TRBV30
d_call: .
clone_size: once
j_call: TRBJ1-1
cdr3_nt: TGTGCCTGGAGTCTCCCCCGACATGCTTTTGAAGCTTTCTTT
cdr3_aa: CAWSLPRHAFEAFF

v_call: TRBV7-8
d_call: .
clone_size: .
j_call: TRBJ2-5
cdr3_nt: TGTGCCAGCAGCCAACCGGGGTGGCAAGAGACCCAGTACTTC
cdr3_aa: CASSQPGWQETQYF

v_call: TRBV6-1
d_call: .
clone_size: .
j_call: TRBJ1-1
cdr3_nt: TGTGCCAGCAGCCGCTTAAGGGGAAACACTGAAGCTTTCTTT
cdr3_aa: CASSRLRGNTEAFF

v_call: TRBV28
d_call: TRBD1
clone_size: .
j_call: TRBJ1-1
cdr3_nt: TGTGCCAGCAGTTTCCCCGGGACAGGGAGAACTGAAGCTTTCTTT
cdr3_aa: CASSFPGTGRTEAFF

v_call: TRBV30
d_call: .
clone_size: .
j_call: TRBJ1-2
cdr3_nt: TGTGCCTGGAAGGACTCAGGAACCTATGGCTACACCTTC
cdr3_aa: CAWKDSGTYGYTF

v_call: TRBV27
d_call: .
clone_size: .
j_call: TRBJ2-1
cdr3_nt: TGTGCCAGCAGTATCTCCTCCGGGCGGGAGCAGTTCTTC
cdr3_aa: CASSISSGREQFF

v_call: TRBV28
d_call: TRBD1
clone_size: once
j_call: TRBJ1-5
cdr3_nt: TGTGCCAGCAGTACCGAATGGGACAGCCTAAATCAGCCCCAGCATTTT
cdr3_aa: CASSTEWDSLNQPQHF

v_call: TRBV6-5
d_call: TRBD1
clone_size: once
j_call: TRBJ2-5
cdr3_nt: TGTGCCAGCAGGAACACCCCAGGGGGCCAAGAGACCCAGTACTTC
cdr3_aa: CASRNTPGGQETQYF

v_call: TRBV7-3
d_call: .
clone_size: .
j_call: TRBJ2-1
cdr3_nt: TGTGCCAGCAGCTTGCAGGGCTGCAATGAGCAGTTCTTC
cdr3_aa: CASSLQGCNEQFF

v_call: TRBV19
d_call: .
clone_size: .
j_call: TRBJ1-2
cdr3_nt: TGTGCCAGTAGTCTCCGACAGAGCTTCTATGGCTACACCTTC
cdr3_aa: CASSLRQSFYGYTF

v_call: TRBV5-4
d_call: TRBD1
clone_size: .
j_call: TRBJ2-7
cdr3_nt: TGTGCCAGCAGTTTCGACAGGGGGCTATCCTACGAGCAGTACTTC
cdr3_aa: CASSFDRGLSYEQYF

v_call: TRBV2
d_call: .
clone_size: .
j_call: TRBJ1-5
cdr3_nt: TGTGCCAGCAGGAATACACGGACAGCTTATAGCAATCAGCCCCAGCATTTT
cdr3_aa: CASRNTRTAYSNQPQHF

v_call: TRBV5-1
d_call: TRBD2
clone_size: .
j_call: TRBJ2-5
cdr3_nt: TGCGCCAGCAGCCCCGGACTAGCGGGAGGGGGACCTCAAGAGACCCAGTACTTC
cdr3_aa: CASSPGLAGGGPQETQYF

v_call: TRBV2
d_call: TRBD2
clone_size: .
j_call: TRBJ2-1
cdr3_nt: TGTGCCAGCAGGAGACTAGCGGGAGCCGACAATGAGCAGTTCTTC
cdr3_aa: CASRRLAGADNEQFF

v_call: TRBV5-5
d_call: TRBD1
clone_size: .
j_call: TRBJ2-7
cdr3_nt: TGTGCCAGCAGCTCAACAGGGGCCAACTCCTACGAGCAGTACTTC
cdr3_aa: CASSSTGANSYEQYF

v_call: TRBV7-9
d_call: .
clone_size: .
j_call: TRBJ1-1
cdr3_nt: TGTGCCAGCAGCCCACCGTCTCGAGGGGGCACTGAAGCTTTCTTT
cdr3_aa: CASSPPSRGGTEAFF

v_call: TRBV19
d_call: .
clone_size: .
j_call: TRBJ1-5
cdr3_nt: TGTGCCAGTACCATCCGGGCACCGGGCAATCAGCCCCAGCATTTT
cdr3_aa: CASTIRAPGNQPQHF

v_call: TRBV7-2
d_call: .
clone_size: .
j_call: TRBJ1-3
cdr3_nt: TGTGCCAGCAGCTTACTATCCGGAAACACCATATATTTT
cdr3_aa: CASSLLSGNTIYF

v_call: TRBV28
d_call: .
clone_size: .
j_call: TRBJ2-7
cdr3_nt: TGTGCCAGCAGGCTACTCCGGGACAAGGCCTACGAGCAGTACTTC
cdr3_aa: CASRLLRDKAYEQYF

v_call: TRBV7-8
d_call: .
clone_size: .
j_call: TRBJ2-7
cdr3_nt: TGTGCCAGCAGCTTAGTAGGGGACGAGCAGTACTTC
cdr3_aa: CASSLVGDEQYF

v_call: TRBV10-3
d_call: TRBD2
clone_size: .
j_call: TRBJ2-7
cdr3_nt: TGTGCCATCCAATTCACTAGCGGGACTTACGAGCAGTACTTC
cdr3_aa: CAIQFTSGTYEQYF

v_call: TRBV10-3
d_call: TRBD2
clone_size: .
j_call: TRBJ2-2
cdr3_nt: TGTGCCATCAAGGGACTAGCGGGCGACAAAGAAGCATACACCGGGGAGCTGTTTTTT
cdr3_aa: CAIKGLAGDKEAYTGELFF

v_call: TRBV7-3
d_call: TRBD2
clone_size: .
j_call: TRBJ2-3
cdr3_nt: TGTGCCAGCAGTGTGGGTAGCGGGAGGTCGGTTACGCAGTATTTT
cdr3_aa: CASSVGSGRSVTQYF

v_call: TRBV7-9
d_call: TRBD1
clone_size: .
j_call: TRBJ1-1
cdr3_nt: TGTGCCAGCAGAGACAGGGCTCAGGGTGAAGCTTTCTTT
cdr3_aa: CASRDRAQGEAFF

v_call: TRBV10-3
d_call: TRBD1
clone_size: .
j_call: TRBJ2-7
cdr3_nt: TGTGCCATAGGGCATCCGGGACAGGGGGCGTGGGAGCAGTACTTC
cdr3_aa: CAIGHPGQGAWEQYF

v_call: TRBV13
d_call: TRBD1
clone_size: .
j_call: TRBJ2-7
cdr3_nt: TGTGCCAGCAGCCCCGACAGGGAGTCCTACGAGCAGTACTTC
cdr3_aa: CASSPDRESYEQYF

v_call: TRBV11-2
d_call: TRBD1
clone_size: .
j_call: TRBJ1-4
cdr3_nt: TGTGCCAGCAGCTTAGGAACAGGGGCCCGCCCGGGGGAAAAACTGTTTTTT
cdr3_aa: CASSLGTGARPGEKLFF

v_call: TRBV6-6
d_call: TRBD1
clone_size: once
j_call: TRBJ2-5
cdr3_nt: TGTGCCAGCAGGGGGACAGACCAAGAGACCCAGTACTTC
cdr3_aa: CASRGTDQETQYF

v_call: TRBV18
d_call: .
clone_size: .
j_call: TRBJ2-4
cdr3_nt: TGTGCCAGCTCACCACGGGATGGGGAAAACATTCAGTACTTC
cdr3_aa: CASSPRDGENIQYF

v_call: TRBV7-3
d_call: TRBD2
clone_size: .
j_call: TRBJ2-3
cdr3_nt: TGTGCCAGCAGCTTTTTTGCGGGAGGGCGGACAGATACGCAGTATTTT
cdr3_aa: CASSFFAGGRTDTQYF

v_call: TRBV2
d_call: TRBD1
clone_size: .
j_call: TRBJ2-1
cdr3_nt: TGTGCCAGCAGGGGGACAGCGGAGGAGCAGTTCTTC
cdr3_aa: CASRGTAEEQFF

v_call: TRBV7-9
d_call: .
clone_size: once
j_call: TRBJ1-1
cdr3_nt: TGTGCCAGCAGCTTAGTGGCAGGGCCCACTGAAGCTTTCTTT
cdr3_aa: CASSLVAGPTEAFF

v_call: TRBV28
d_call: .
clone_size: .
j_call: TRBJ1-1
cdr3_nt: TGTGCCAGCAGTCTCCTGACAGGGAACACTGAAGCTTTCTTT
cdr3_aa: CASSLLTGNTEAFF